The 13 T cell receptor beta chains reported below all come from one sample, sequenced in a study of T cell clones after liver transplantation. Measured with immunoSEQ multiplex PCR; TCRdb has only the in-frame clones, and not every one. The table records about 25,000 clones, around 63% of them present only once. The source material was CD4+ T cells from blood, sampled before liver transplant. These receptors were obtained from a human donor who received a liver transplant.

The CDR3 bases are TGCGCCAGCAGCCAGAAGGGTAGGGACACTGAAGCTTTCTTT. It is translated as CASSQKGRDTEAFF. This chain links TRBV5-1 with TRBJ1-1; no clear D gene. CDR1 and CDR2 (germline): SGHRS, YFSETQ. This CDR3 is 14 amino acids long. V lost 4 bases and J lost 3, with 13 bases in between.

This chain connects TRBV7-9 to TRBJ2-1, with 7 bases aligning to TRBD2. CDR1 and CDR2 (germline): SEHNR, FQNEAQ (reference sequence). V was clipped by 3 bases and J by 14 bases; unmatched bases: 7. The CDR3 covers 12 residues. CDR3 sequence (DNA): TGTGCCAGCAGCTTTGAAGCGGGACGTGAGTTCTTC. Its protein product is CASSFEAGREFF.

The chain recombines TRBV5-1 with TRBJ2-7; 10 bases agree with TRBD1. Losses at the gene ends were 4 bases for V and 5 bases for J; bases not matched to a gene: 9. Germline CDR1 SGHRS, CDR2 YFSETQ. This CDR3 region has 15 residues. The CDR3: CASSLEGQGNDEQYF. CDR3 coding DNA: TGCGCCAGCAGCCTGGAGGGACAGGGGAACGACGAGCAGTACTTC.

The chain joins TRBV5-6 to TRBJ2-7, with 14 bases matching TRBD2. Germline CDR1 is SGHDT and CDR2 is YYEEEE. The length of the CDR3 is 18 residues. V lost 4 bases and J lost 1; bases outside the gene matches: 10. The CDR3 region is CASSMGLAGEVASYEQYV. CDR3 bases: TGTGCCAGCAGCATGGGACTAGCGGGAGAGGTGGCTTCCTACGAGCAGTACGTC.

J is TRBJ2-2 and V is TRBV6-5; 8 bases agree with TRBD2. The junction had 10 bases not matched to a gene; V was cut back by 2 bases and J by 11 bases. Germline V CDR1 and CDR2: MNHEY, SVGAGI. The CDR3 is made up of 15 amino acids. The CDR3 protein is CASSYPGLGDSELFF. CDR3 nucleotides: TGTGCCAGCAGTTACCCGGGACTAGGGGATTCAGAGCTGTTTTTT.

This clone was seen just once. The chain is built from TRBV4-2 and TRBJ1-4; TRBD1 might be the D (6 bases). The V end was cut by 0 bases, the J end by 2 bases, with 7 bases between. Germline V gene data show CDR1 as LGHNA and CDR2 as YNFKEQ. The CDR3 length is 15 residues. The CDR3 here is CASSQDGGTNEKLFF. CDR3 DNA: TGTGCCAGCAGCCAAGACGGGGGCACTAATGAAAAACTGTTTTTT.

The CDR3, as DNA: TGTGCCAGCAGCTATGCCGGGACTAGCGGGAGGGGAGGCGAGACCCAGTACTTC. It specifies CASSYAGTSGRGGETQYF. The chain links TRBV5-8 to TRBJ2-5; 16 nucleotides align to TRBD2. Trimming took 3 bases from V and 5 from J; bases not matched to a gene: 10. Germline assignment: CDR1 SGHTS and CDR2 YDEGEE. This CDR3 spans 18 amino acids.

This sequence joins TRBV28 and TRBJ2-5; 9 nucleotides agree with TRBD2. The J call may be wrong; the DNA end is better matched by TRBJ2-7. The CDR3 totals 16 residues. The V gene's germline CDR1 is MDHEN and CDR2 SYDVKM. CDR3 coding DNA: TGTGCCAGCAGTTTTTCGCTAGCGGGGCTCACCTACGAGCAGTACTTC. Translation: CASSFSLAGLTYEQYF.

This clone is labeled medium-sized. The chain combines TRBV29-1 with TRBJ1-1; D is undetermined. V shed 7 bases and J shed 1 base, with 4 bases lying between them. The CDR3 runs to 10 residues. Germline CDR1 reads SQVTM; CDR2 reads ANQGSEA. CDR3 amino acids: CSARNTEAFF. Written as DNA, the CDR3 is TGCAGCGCCCGGAACACTGAAGCTTTCTTT.

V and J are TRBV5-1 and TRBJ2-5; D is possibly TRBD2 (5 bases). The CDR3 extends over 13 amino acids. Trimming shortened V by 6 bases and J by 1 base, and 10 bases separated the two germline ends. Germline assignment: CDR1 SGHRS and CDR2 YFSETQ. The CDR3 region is CASTGAGQETQYF. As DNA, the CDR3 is TGCGCCAGCACGGGCGCGGGCCAAGAGACCCAGTACTTC.

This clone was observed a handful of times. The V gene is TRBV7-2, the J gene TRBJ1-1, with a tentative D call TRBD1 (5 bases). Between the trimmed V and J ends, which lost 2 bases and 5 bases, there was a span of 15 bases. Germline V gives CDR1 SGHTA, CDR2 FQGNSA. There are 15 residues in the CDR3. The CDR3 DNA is TGTGCCAGCAGCTTACTCTCCAGGGCGAGGACTGAAGCTTTCTTT. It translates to CASSLLSRARTEAFF.

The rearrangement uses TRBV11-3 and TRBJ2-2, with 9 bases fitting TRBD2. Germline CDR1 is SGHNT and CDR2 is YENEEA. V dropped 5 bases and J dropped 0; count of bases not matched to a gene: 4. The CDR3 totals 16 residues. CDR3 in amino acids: CASSPIAGANTGELFF. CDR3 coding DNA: TGTGCCAGCAGCCCGATAGCGGGGGCGAACACCGGGGAGCTGTTTTTT.

The CDR3, as DNA: TGTGCCAGTAGTACAGGGACCGACTACGAGCAGTACTTC. Its translation: CASSTGTDYEQYF. The chain joins TRBV19 to TRBJ2-7; D possibly matches TRBD1 or TRBD2 (5 bases each). The V gene lost 4 bases and the J gene lost 3 bases, with 10 bases spanning the gap. This CDR3 has 13 residues. In germline, CDR1 is LNHDA, CDR2 SQIVND (reference sequence).